This TCR beta chain derives from a study of radiation and T cells in renal cell carcinoma (dated by TCRdb to the early 2020s). Concerning the study at large: The samples were drawn from a clinical trial, where primary renal cell carcinomas were treated with 15 Gy of stereotactic body radiation therapy and then removed by nephrectomy 4 weeks afterward. In total, roughly 51 samples underwent TCR beta sequencing: around 25 tumors plus 27 peripheral blood samples. In the 45 to 65 samples combined, 4,016,671 unique CDR3 nucleotide sequences were found, encoding roughly 2,500,000 unique CDR3 amino acid sequences. Overall study outcomes, separate from this receptor: The single-armed trial design could not address effects of radiation dose or scheduling on the TCR repertoire. Changes in the blood repertoire were not tracked past 4 weeks after treatment. Because pretreatment tumor biopsies were not available, the baseline intratumoral presence of clonotypes could not be determined. In blood, the top tumor clonotypes increased between baseline and 2 weeks post-radiation and then shrank by 4 weeks, which suggests that tumor-resident clones expanded only transiently.

Following the manufacturer's recommendations, the immunoSEQ kit was used to generate TCR beta libraries from genomic DNA. For library preparation, a first multiplex PCR was performed with proprietary primers, followed by a second PCR in which unique barcodes were added, and bead cleanups were performed after each round. A positive control reaction and a negative control reaction, both provided in the kit, were run with every batch of samples. The final libraries underwent checking on an Agilent 4200 TapeStation D1000 ScreenTape, volumetric pooling, and quantification by qPCR. Sequencing ran on an Illumina NextSeq500 with a MidOutput 150-cycle cartridge, using 156 Read1 and 15 Index1 cycles with kit custom primers. The pooled library was loaded at roughly 1 pM with an approximately 20% PhiX control spike-in. As for how the authors treated the data: Vendor-processed data were analyzed in R, and a clonotype was defined as all T cells sharing the same CDR3 nucleotide sequence. In the clone abundance analyses, frequencies were normalized to the 10,000 most abundant clones in each sample. Public T cell clones, which averaged fewer than five per sample, were removed prior to analysis. Tumor-enriched clonotypes and baseline blood-enriched clonotypes were defined as those with an abundance difference of at least 32-fold between compartments. A beta-binomial differential abundance model was used to identify clonotypes that were expanded or contracted between blood time points. Similarity between tumor and blood repertoires was quantified using the Baroni-Urbani and Buser coefficient, and groups were compared with two-tailed Wilcoxon tests in R. The immuneACCESS repertoire file appears here via TCRdb, limited to in-frame rearrangements. These files lack a portion of the clones; in checked studies, under half of the deficit traces to unresolved V genes, and the cause of the others is not known. That table is the source of V, J and clone size, and D and trimming were worked out from the DNA. This sample comprises some 120,000 clones, more than 70% of them detected only once. The leading ten clones occupy approximately 6% of the sample.

Comment on this clone: What this receptor recognizes is not known. No base quality values were provided; no much bigger clone lies one nucleotide off.

There are 16 amino acids in the CDR3, from cysteine to phenylalanine inclusive. Just the 48-base CDR3 DNA is kept, in frame starting at base 1. CDR1 and CDR2 are read off the germline V gene as SGHVS and FQNEAQ. Ends trimmed: V by 2 bases, J by 2 bases; bases unmatched to a gene: 5. Reading the label with the study, this specimen's time point is: blood 2 weeks post-SBRT. Reading the label with the study, this specimen's treatment or condition is: 15 Gy SBRT to primary tumor, nephrectomy 4 weeks later. To track tumor-enriched clonotypes, serial peripheral blood was sampled from radiation-treated patients at baseline and at 2 weeks and 4 weeks after SBRT. All patients had renal cell carcinoma with clear cell pathology. The QIAamp DNA Blood Mini Kit (Qiagen) was used to prepare genomic DNA for TCR sequencing. Only samples passing all quality control checks were included in the analyses.

The input for sequencing was blood, taken from a patient whose treatment included radiotherapy and nephrectomy. Rearrangement joined TRBV7-8 to TRBJ2-2; TRBD2 lines up with 7 middle nucleotides. This sequence was found in a woman between 65 and 79 years old with renal cell carcinoma. In nucleotides, the sequence is TGTGCCAGCAGCTTACGGACTAGTGCAAACACCGGGGAGCTGTTTTTT. Translated, this gives CASSLRTSANTGELFF.